This is a list of T cell receptor beta chains from one sample in a study of blood T cell repertoires in COVID-19. Method: immunoSEQ multiplex PCR; TCRdb's copy keeps in-frame clones and lacks some. Seen here are 140,000 to 150,000 clones, about 83% observed once, and the top ten hold 3% to 3.5%. Sequencing used PBMCs or T cells enriched from blood (not recorded which). These receptors all stem from a woman aged 45-60 years with acute COVID-19. CDR3s include the opening cysteine and the closing phenylalanine or tryptophan. A D gene is named only where the DNA matches it firmly. Clone size is shown for a subset of rows, as once, few, many or a class of expanded clone.

V gene: TRBV7-2; clone size: once; J gene: TRBJ1-5; D gene: -; CDR3 protein: CASSLNPGNNQPQHF; CDR3 DNA: TGTGCCAGCAGCTTAAATCCAGGAAACAATCAGCCCCAGCATTTT
V gene: TRBV19; clone size: -; J gene: TRBJ2-5; D gene: -; CDR3 protein: CASSNTGSPETQYF; CDR3 DNA: TGTGCCAGTAGTAACACAGGCTCCCCGGAGACCCAGTACTTC
V gene: TRBV7-8; clone size: -; J gene: TRBJ2-3; D gene: TRBD2; CDR3 protein: CASSLRLAEITDTQYF; CDR3 DNA: TGTGCCAGCAGCTTACGGCTAGCGGAGATCACAGATACGCAGTATTTT
V gene: TRBV2; clone size: -; J gene: TRBJ1-1; D gene: TRBD1; CDR3 protein: CASRGTGNTEAFF; CDR3 DNA: TGTGCCAGCAGGGGGACAGGAAACACTGAAGCTTTCTTT
V gene: TRBV27; clone size: medium-sized; J gene: TRBJ1-2; D gene: -; CDR3 protein: CASSPAGSYGYTF; CDR3 DNA: TGTGCCAGCAGTCCCGCTGGGAGTTATGGCTACACCTTC
V gene: TRBV7-9; clone size: -; J gene: TRBJ2-5; D gene: TRBD1; CDR3 protein: CASSPGHRGMETQYF; CDR3 DNA: TGTGCCAGCAGCCCCGGTCACAGGGGAATGGAGACCCAGTACTTC
V gene: TRBV6-1; clone size: -; J gene: TRBJ1-3; D gene: -; CDR3 protein: CASSEWGSGNTIYF; CDR3 DNA: TGTGCCAGCAGTGAATGGGGCAGCGGAAACACCATATATTTT
V gene: TRBV3-1/TRBV3-2; clone size: -; J gene: TRBJ1-2; D gene: TRBD1; CDR3 protein: CASSGTGAFGYTF; CDR3 DNA: TGTGCCAGTTCCGGGACAGGGGCTTTTGGCTACACCTTC
V gene: TRBV5-4; clone size: -; J gene: TRBJ2-3; D gene: TRBD2; CDR3 protein: CASSLPPGLGADTQYF; CDR3 DNA: TGTGCCAGCAGCTTGCCTCCGGGACTAGGGGCAGATACGCAGTATTTT
V gene: TRBV5-1; clone size: -; J gene: TRBJ2-1; D gene: -; CDR3 protein: CASSLEASGLMGYNEQFF; CDR3 DNA: TGCGCCAGCAGCTTGGAGGCTAGTGGTTTGATGGGCTACAATGAGCAGTTCTTC
V gene: TRBV2; clone size: -; J gene: TRBJ2-7; D gene: TRBD2; CDR3 protein: CASSVTGGEEQYF; CDR3 DNA: TGTGCCAGCAGTGTTACGGGAGGCGAGGAGCAGTACTTC
V gene: TRBV2; clone size: -; J gene: TRBJ1-1; D gene: TRBD1; CDR3 protein: CASSRTGRPVGTEAFF; CDR3 DNA: TGTGCCAGCAGCCGGACAGGGCGACCGGTGGGCACTGAAGCTTTCTTT
V gene: TRBV9; clone size: -; J gene: TRBJ2-7; D gene: TRBD2; CDR3 protein: CASSRTSGRAYEQYF; CDR3 DNA: TGTGCCAGCAGCCGTACTAGCGGGAGGGCCTACGAGCAGTACTTC
V gene: TRBV21-1; clone size: -; J gene: TRBJ2-7; D gene: -; CDR3 protein: CASSKTGLPYEQYF; CDR3 DNA: TGTGCCAGCAGCAAAACCGGACTCCCCTACGAGCAGTACTTC
V gene: TRBV12-5; clone size: once; J gene: TRBJ1-4; D gene: -; CDR3 protein: CASGLGSTTNEKLFF; CDR3 DNA: TGTGCTAGTGGTTTGGGCTCTACAACTAATGAAAAACTGTTTTTT
V gene: TRBV9; clone size: few; J gene: TRBJ1-6; D gene: -; CDR3 protein: CASSATPHQEGSPLHF; CDR3 DNA: TGTGCCAGCAGCGCCACCCCTCACCAAGAGGGATCACCCCTCCACTTT
V gene: TRBV7-9; clone size: -; J gene: TRBJ1-4; D gene: TRBD1; CDR3 protein: CASERQGHEKLFF; CDR3 DNA: TGTGCCAGCGAAAGACAGGGTCATGAAAAACTGTTTTTT
V gene: TRBV11-3; clone size: -; J gene: TRBJ2-1; D gene: TRBD1; CDR3 protein: CASSLGQGNSEQFF; CDR3 DNA: TGTGCCAGCAGCTTAGGACAGGGAAACAGTGAGCAGTTCTTC
V gene: TRBV12-3/TRBV12-4; clone size: -; J gene: TRBJ2-3; D gene: TRBD2; CDR3 protein: CASSLVAGTQYF; CDR3 DNA: TGTGCCAGCAGTTTAGTAGCGGGAACGCAGTATTTT
V gene: TRBV5-1; clone size: -; J gene: TRBJ1-5; D gene: TRBD1; CDR3 protein: CASSLTGGINQPQHF; CDR3 DNA: TGCGCCAGCAGCTTGACAGGGGGGATTAATCAGCCCCAGCATTTT
V gene: TRBV5-6; clone size: few; J gene: TRBJ2-1; D gene: TRBD2; CDR3 protein: CASSLGSGRRLDEQFF; CDR3 DNA: TGTGCCAGCAGCTTGGGTAGCGGGAGGCGGTTGGATGAGCAGTTCTTC
V gene: TRBV6-2/TRBV6-3; clone size: -; J gene: TRBJ2-1; D gene: -; CDR3 protein: CASSNDRDSFHNEQFF; CDR3 DNA: TGTGCCAGCAGCAACGACCGGGACTCATTCCACAATGAGCAGTTCTTC
V gene: TRBV7-2; clone size: -; J gene: TRBJ1-2; D gene: TRBD1; CDR3 protein: CASSNRDRGNYGYTF; CDR3 DNA: TGTGCCAGCAGCAACCGGGACAGGGGAAACTATGGCTACACCTTC
V gene: TRBV11-3; clone size: -; J gene: TRBJ2-7; D gene: TRBD2; CDR3 protein: CASSFGAGEYEQYF; CDR3 DNA: TGTGCCAGCAGCTTCGGAGCGGGAGAATACGAGCAGTACTTC
V gene: TRBV3-1/TRBV3-2; clone size: once; J gene: TRBJ1-2; D gene: -; CDR3 protein: CASSQDSGVGGYGYTF; CDR3 DNA: TGTGCCAGCAGCCAAGATTCTGGGGTGGGAGGCTATGGCTACACCTTC
V gene: TRBV21-1; clone size: -; J gene: TRBJ2-4; D gene: -; CDR3 protein: CASSKARTGQYF; CDR3 DNA: TGTGCCAGCAGCAAAGCGAGGACAGGACAGTACTTC
V gene: TRBV3-1/TRBV3-2; clone size: -; J gene: TRBJ2-3; D gene: -; CDR3 protein: CASSPDGIDTQYF; CDR3 DNA: TGTGCCAGCAGCCCCGACGGGATAGATACGCAGTATTTT
V gene: TRBV5-1; clone size: once; J gene: TRBJ1-4; D gene: TRBD1; CDR3 protein: CASSIGQGFTEKLFF; CDR3 DNA: TGCGCCAGCAGCATAGGACAGGGGTTTACTGAAAAACTGTTTTTT
V gene: TRBV3-1/TRBV3-2; clone size: -; J gene: TRBJ1-4; D gene: -; CDR3 protein: CASSRPLEKLFF; CDR3 DNA: TGTGCCAGCAGCCGTCCCTTGGAGAAACTGTTTTTT
V gene: TRBV11-3; clone size: -; J gene: TRBJ2-1; D gene: -; CDR3 protein: CASSSRQAPYNEQFF; CDR3 DNA: TGTGCCAGCAGTTCCCGACAGGCGCCCTACAATGAGCAGTTCTTC
V gene: TRBV6-1; clone size: -; J gene: TRBJ2-7; D gene: TRBD2; CDR3 protein: CASSEELRGRGYF; CDR3 DNA: TGTGCCAGCAGTGAAGAATTAAGAGGGAGGGGGTACTTC
V gene: TRBV9; clone size: -; J gene: TRBJ2-7; D gene: TRBD1; CDR3 protein: CASSEGTGGSYEQYF; CDR3 DNA: TGTGCCAGCAGCGAAGGGACAGGGGGCTCCTACGAGCAGTACTTC
V gene: TRBV27; clone size: -; J gene: TRBJ2-7; D gene: TRBD2; CDR3 protein: CASSPGRLAGGSEQYF; CDR3 DNA: TGTGCCAGCAGTCCTGGTCGGCTAGCGGGAGGGAGCGAGCAGTACTTC
V gene: TRBV14; clone size: -; J gene: TRBJ2-7; D gene: TRBD2; CDR3 protein: CASSQAGASGRVRYF; CDR3 DNA: TGTGCCAGCAGCCAAGCAGGAGCTAGCGGGAGGGTGAGGTACTTC
V gene: TRBV30; clone size: -; J gene: TRBJ1-2; D gene: -; CDR3 protein: CAWWGRTGGYTF; CDR3 DNA: TGTGCCTGGTGGGGGCGAACGGGGGGCTACACCTTC
V gene: TRBV5-8; clone size: -; J gene: TRBJ2-3; D gene: TRBD2; CDR3 protein: CASSSRTSLTDTQYF; CDR3 DNA: TGTGCCAGCAGCTCTCGGACTAGCTTGACAGATACGCAGTATTTT
V gene: TRBV24-1; clone size: -; J gene: TRBJ1-2; D gene: TRBD1; CDR3 protein: CATSDRGREIGGYTF; CDR3 DNA: TGTGCCACCAGCGACAGGGGGCGCGAAATTGGCGGCTACACCTTC
V gene: TRBV7-8; clone size: -; J gene: TRBJ1-5; D gene: TRBD1; CDR3 protein: CASSWQGGNQPQHF; CDR3 DNA: TGTGCCAGCAGCTGGCAGGGGGGCAATCAGCCCCAGCATTTT
V gene: TRBV21-1; clone size: once; J gene: TRBJ1-5; D gene: -; CDR3 protein: CASAFRGGEGQPQHF; CDR3 DNA: TGTGCCAGCGCCTTCCGGGGAGGGGAGGGTCAGCCCCAGCATTTT
V gene: TRBV2; clone size: -; J gene: TRBJ1-5; D gene: TRBD1; CDR3 protein: CASQPWTGGDQPQHF; CDR3 DNA: TGTGCCAGCCAGCCCTGGACAGGAGGCGATCAGCCCCAGCATTTT
V gene: TRBV12-5; clone size: -; J gene: TRBJ1-6; D gene: -; CDR3 protein: CASGLGGESGSPLHF; CDR3 DNA: TGTGCTAGTGGTTTGGGGGGGGAAAGTGGTTCACCCCTCCACTTT
V gene: TRBV12-5; clone size: -; J gene: TRBJ2-3; D gene: -; CDR3 protein: CASGLGARVDTQYF; CDR3 DNA: TGTGCTAGTGGTTTGGGAGCACGGGTAGATACGCAGTATTTT
V gene: TRBV10-3; clone size: few; J gene: TRBJ2-7; D gene: TRBD2; CDR3 protein: CAISRGTSGSHEQYF; CDR3 DNA: TGTGCCATCAGTAGAGGGACTAGCGGGAGCCACGAGCAGTACTTC
V gene: TRBV7-6; clone size: -; J gene: TRBJ2-3; D gene: -; CDR3 protein: CASSSFSDTQYF; CDR3 DNA: TGTGCCAGCAGCTCTTTCTCGGATACGCAGTATTTT
V gene: TRBV3-1/TRBV3-2; clone size: -; J gene: TRBJ2-7; D gene: -; CDR3 protein: CASSELSTGAYEQYF; CDR3 DNA: TGTGCCAGCAGCGAACTTTCAACAGGCGCTTACGAGCAGTACTTC
V gene: TRBV6-5; clone size: once; J gene: TRBJ1-1; D gene: -; CDR3 protein: CASSYDRQAGPEAFF; CDR3 DNA: TGTGCCAGCAGTTACGACAGGCAGGCTGGACCTGAAGCTTTCTTT
V gene: TRBV12-3/TRBV12-4; clone size: -; J gene: TRBJ1-1; D gene: -; CDR3 protein: CASSFQGNTEAFF; CDR3 DNA: TGTGCCAGCAGTTTCCAGGGGAACACTGAAGCTTTCTTT
V gene: TRBV3-1/TRBV3-2; clone size: -; J gene: TRBJ1-2; D gene: -; CDR3 protein: CASSLRSNYGYTF; CDR3 DNA: TGTGCCAGCAGCCTGAGGTCTAACTATGGCTACACCTTC
V gene: TRBV11-3; clone size: -; J gene: TRBJ2-1; D gene: TRBD2; CDR3 protein: CASSTGLAGLNEQFF; CDR3 DNA: TGTGCCAGCAGCACAGGACTAGCGGGCTTAAATGAGCAGTTCTTC
V gene: TRBV3-1/TRBV3-2; clone size: -; J gene: TRBJ1-1; D gene: -; CDR3 protein: CASSSQVNTEAFF; CDR3 DNA: TGTGCCAGCAGCTCACAAGTGAACACTGAAGCTTTCTTT
V gene: TRBV30; clone size: once; J gene: TRBJ1-5; D gene: -; CDR3 protein: CAWSEQGGQPQHF; CDR3 DNA: TGTGCCTGGAGTGAACAGGGCGGCCAGCCCCAGCATTTT
V gene: TRBV10-1; clone size: -; J gene: TRBJ1-6; D gene: TRBD1; CDR3 protein: CANSRDRCSSPLHF; CDR3 DNA: TGCGCCAATTCCCGGGACAGGTGTAGTTCACCCCTCCACTTT
V gene: TRBV13; clone size: once; J gene: TRBJ2-3; D gene: -; CDR3 protein: CASSPDYQGDTQYF; CDR3 DNA: TGTGCCAGCAGCCCCGACTACCAAGGAGATACGCAGTATTTT
V gene: TRBV6-1; clone size: -; J gene: TRBJ2-6; D gene: TRBD2; CDR3 protein: CASSGEGIGGANVLTF; CDR3 DNA: TGTGCCAGCAGTGGGGAGGGGATCGGTGGGGCCAACGTCCTGACTTTC
V gene: TRBV27; clone size: -; J gene: TRBJ2-2; D gene: -; CDR3 protein: CASSLFGGLDTGELFF; CDR3 DNA: TGTGCCAGCAGTTTATTTGGGGGGTTGGACACCGGGGAGCTGTTTTTT
V gene: TRBV7-2; clone size: few; J gene: TRBJ1-5; D gene: -; CDR3 protein: CASSLSRRGVQPQHF; CDR3 DNA: TGTGCCAGCAGCTTATCTCGCCGGGGAGTTCAGCCCCAGCATTTT
V gene: TRBV24-1; clone size: -; J gene: TRBJ2-6; D gene: -; CDR3 protein: CATSDRRDSGANVLTF; CDR3 DNA: TGTGCCACCAGTGATAGACGGGACTCTGGGGCCAACGTCCTGACTTTC